These 9 T cell receptor beta chains share one sample of origin, sequenced in a study of beta chain features in type 1 diabetes. Overall study results and limits: All four CD4+ subsets from Type 1 diabetes patients carried moderately but significantly shorter TCRB CDR3s.

The entirety of the isolated RNA underwent reverse transcription, so expressed TCRB transcripts were sequenced. Assay used: immunoSEQ multiplex PCR; TCRdb lists only in-frame clones, some missing. The sample consists of about 360,000 clones, over 9.5% of them appearing once. For these TCRs, the target antigens are not known. Sequencing input: naive CD4+ T cells from blood. The receptors originated from a woman aged 18-29 years with type 1 diabetes.

This clone was counted only a few times. The chain combines TRBV28 with TRBJ2-2; a possible D gene is TRBD1 (6 bases). Trimming pared 6 bases from V and 1 base from J, leaving 15 bases between. The CDR3 runs to 16 residues. CDR1 MDHEN and CDR2 SYDVKM come from the germline V gene. CDR3 protein: CASSILGAGNTGELFF. As DNA, the CDR3 is TGTGCCAGCAGCATCCTGGGGGCGGGGAACACCGGGGAGCTGTTTTTT.

This sequence joins TRBV6-5 and TRBJ2-7; 7 bases match TRBD1. After removal of 7 bases from V and 4 bases from J, the junction contained 10 bases not matched to a gene. Germline values: CDR1 MNHEY, CDR2 SVGAGI. The CDR3 loop spans 14 amino acids. The CDR3 nucleotides are TGTGCCAGCACCGACAGGGATCCCCCGTACGAGCAGTACTTC. Its translation: CASTDRDPPYEQYF.

The chain couples TRBV5-1 to TRBJ2-3; TRBD1 agrees at 7 bases. After removal of 4 bases from V and 0 bases from J, the junction contained 5 bases not matched to a gene. CDR1 SGHRS and CDR2 YFSETQ come from the germline V gene. The CDR3 runs 15 residues. CDR3 in amino acids: CASSNTGASTDTQYF. The CDR3 nucleotides are TGCGCCAGCAGCAATACAGGGGCTAGCACAGATACGCAGTATTTT.

V and J are TRBV19 and TRBJ2-1; TRBD1 matches at 9 bases. This CDR3 comprises 13 residues. Germline-derived CDR1 and CDR2 are LNHDA and SQIVND (reference sequence). The junction had 5 bases not matched to a gene; V was cut back by 9 bases and J by 5 bases. The CDR3 loop reads CASSGTGNNEQFF. CDR3 nucleotide sequence: TGTGCCAGCTCCGGGACAGGGAACAATGAGCAGTTCTTC.

This clone turned up a few times. The chain joins TRBV30 to TRBJ1-5; 7 bases agree with TRBD1. Germline-derived CDR1 and CDR2 are GTSNPN and SVGIG (reference sequence). The CDR3 covers 13 residues. J was trimmed by 7 bases and V by 0 bases; bases with no gene match: 3. The CDR3 spells CAWSVQGRQPQHF. The CDR3, as DNA: TGTGCCTGGAGTGTACAGGGGAGGCAGCCCCAGCATTTT. The whole variable domain, filled in from reference TRBV30 and TRBJ1-5, reads SQTIHQWPATLVQPVGSPLSLECTVEGTSNPNLYWYRQAAGRGLQLLFYSVGIGQISSEVPQNLSASRPQDRQFILSSKKLLLSDSGFYLCAWSVQGRQPQHFGDGTRLSIL.

The chain joins TRBV29-1 to TRBJ1-2, with D possibly TRBD1 on 5 matching bases. This CDR3 has 14 residues. V gave up 2 bases and J gave up 0 bases, with 10 bases separating them. From germline, CDR1 is SQVTM and CDR2 ANQGSEA. Written as DNA, the CDR3 is TGCAGCGTTGAATCCGGGGGGACTAACTATGGCTACACCTTC. Protein: CSVESGGTNYGYTF.

This chain links TRBV7-9 with TRBJ1-2, with D unresolved. Trimming took off 4 bases at V and 4 bases at J, with 7 bases between the two ends. The CDR3 consists of 12 residues. The germline V gene has CDR1 SEHNR and CDR2 FQNEAQ (reference sequence). The CDR3, as DNA: TGTGCCAGCAGCTCTGGACTCTATGGCTACACCTTC. Translated, it gives CASSSGLYGYTF.

J is TRBJ2-6 and V is TRBV6-5; the D gene is possibly TRBD1 (6 bases). The germline gives CDR1 MNHEY, CDR2 SVGAGI. V lost 5 bases and J lost 0, with 8 bases in between. There are 15 residues in the CDR3. CDR3 loop: CASSKQGSGANVLTF. In DNA, the CDR3 is TGTGCCAGCAGTAAACAGGGCTCTGGGGCCAACGTCCTGACTTTC.

The chain combines TRBV6-6 with TRBJ1-1; 8 nucleotides match TRBD1. Trimming at V came to 2 bases and at J to 2 bases, leaving 4 bases not matched to a gene. Germline V CDR1 and CDR2: MNHNY, SVGAGI (reference sequence). The CDR3 length is 15 residues. CDR3 protein: CASSYIQGGNTEAFF. For the CDR3, the DNA is TGTGCCAGCAGTTACATACAGGGGGGAAACACTGAAGCTTTCTTT.